The rows below give T cell receptor beta chains drawn from one sample of a study of blood T cell repertoires in COVID-19. TCRdb keeps only in-frame clones here, not all; method: immunoSEQ multiplex PCR. The table includes roughly 23,000 clones, approximately 88% detected once. Sequencing input: peripheral blood. These receptors were taken from a man between 65 and 80 years old with COVID-19, enrolled during active disease. CDR3s include the opening cysteine and the closing phenylalanine or tryptophan. D genes are given only for firm matches. The size of a clone is reported for some rows only, either as once, few or many, or as a class for expanded clones.

>TRBJ2-7|TRBV5-1|TRBD1|-
CASSLRTDRGLYEQYF
TGCGCCAGCAGCCTACGAACGGACAGGGGGCTCTACGAGCAGTACTTC
>TRBJ2-2|TRBV3-1/TRBV3-2|TRBD2|-
CASSPLAGTGELFF
TGTGCCAGCAGCCCACTAGCGGGAACCGGGGAGCTGTTTTTT
>TRBJ1-1|TRBV19|-|-
CATTPGGVNTEAFF
TGTGCCACTACCCCGGGGGGTGTTAACACTGAAGCTTTCTTT
>TRBJ2-5|TRBV5-5|TRBD1|-
CASSLERSPGQGEETQYF
TGTGCCAGCAGCTTGGAACGGTCACCGGGACAGGGGGAAGAGACCCAGTACTTC
>TRBJ1-3|TRBV11-2|TRBD1|-
CASSLVYRDSLFSGNTIYF
TGTGCCAGCAGCTTAGTTTACCGGGACAGCCTGTTCTCTGGAAACACCATATATTTT
>TRBJ2-2|TRBV5-1|TRBD2|-
CASSLGLAVNTGELFF
TGCGCCAGCAGCTTGGGACTAGCGGTTAACACCGGGGAGCTGTTTTTT
>TRBJ1-2|TRBV6-5|-|-
CASTDSYGYTF
TGTGCCAGCACCGACAGCTATGGCTACACCTTC
>TRBJ1-6|TRBV3-1/TRBV3-2|-|-
CASSLSLSSYNSPLHF
TGTGCCAGCAGCCTCTCTCTAAGCTCCTATAATTCACCCCTCCACTTT
>TRBJ1-4|TRBV7-9|TRBD1|-
CASSLGQGATEKLFF
TGTGCCAGCAGCTTAGGACAGGGGGCGACGGAAAAACTGTTTTTT
>TRBJ2-3|TRBV30|-|-
CAWTTGTSIFDTQYF
TGTGCCTGGACTACCGGGACATCTATTTTCGATACGCAGTATTTT
>TRBJ1-1|TRBV5-4|-|-
CASSPLSRNTEAFF
TGTGCCAGCAGCCCCCTCAGTCGGAACACTGAAGCTTTCTTT
>TRBJ2-7|TRBV15|TRBD1|-
CATSRGAGQASYEQYF
TGTGCCACCAGCAGAGGGGCAGGACAGGCCTCCTACGAGCAGTACTTC
>TRBJ1-4|TRBV5-1|-|-
CASSLLPPGFATNEKLFF
TGCGCCAGCAGCTTATTACCCCCAGGGTTTGCAACTAATGAAAAACTGTTTTTT
>TRBJ1-1|TRBV6-5|-|-
CASSYSGVGTEAFF
TGTGCCAGCAGTTATTCGGGAGTGGGCACTGAAGCTTTCTTT
>TRBJ2-7|TRBV27|-|-
CASSWGDEQYF
TGTGCCAGCAGTTGGGGAGACGAGCAGTACTTC
>TRBJ1-1|TRBV18|-|-
CASSRIRGTEAFF
TGTGCCAGCTCGAGGATAAGGGGCACTGAAGCTTTCTTT
>TRBJ2-3|TRBV7-2|TRBD2|-
CASSLMGEGPDTQYF
TGTGCCAGCAGCTTAATGGGGGAGGGGCCAGATACGCAGTATTTT
>TRBJ1-6|TRBV19|TRBD1|-
CASSTTYRGTYNSPLHF
TGTGCCAGTAGTACCACCTACAGGGGGACCTATAATTCACCCCTCCACTTT
>TRBJ1-4|TRBV7-8|-|once
CASSLGEEKLFF
TGTGCCAGCAGCTTAGGAGAGGAAAAACTGTTTTTT